This is a list of T cell receptor beta chains from one sample in a study of beta chain features in type 1 diabetes. Sequenced by immunoSEQ multiplex PCR; TCRdb stores in-frame clones only, minus some. The repertoire has about 220,000 clones, roughly a tenth of them found once; the top ten carry 1% to 1.5%. Sequencing was done on a sample of central memory CD4+ T cells from blood. These TCRs come from a man aged 18 to 35 in good health. CDR3s include the opening cysteine and the closing phenylalanine or tryptophan. The order of the fields is D gene, clone size, J gene, V gene, CDR3 DNA, CDR3 protein. The D gene is left open where the match is weak. Expanded clones are given a class, and other clones once, few, many or no size at all.

>.|few|TRBJ2-3|TRBV7-2
TGTGCCAGCAGCCCGCCCTCCCGGATTAGCACAGATACGCAGTATTTT
CASSPPSRISTDTQYF
>.|.|TRBJ1-1|TRBV29-1
TGCAGCGCCACTCCCCCTGGGAACACTGAAGCTTTCTTT
CSATPPGNTEAFF
>TRBD1|few|TRBJ2-7|TRBV30
TGTGCCTGGAGTGGAGGACAGGGGAAATACGAGCAGTACTTC
CAWSGGQGKYEQYF
>TRBD1|few|TRBJ1-1|TRBV10-3
TGTGCCATCAAGGCGACAGGGGACACTGAAGCTTTCTTT
CAIKATGDTEAFF
>.|few|TRBJ1-5|TRBV7-2
TGTGCCAGCAGCTTAGTGGGGATTGGGCAGCCCCAGCATTTT
CASSLVGIGQPQHF
>.|few|TRBJ2-5|TRBV5-1
TGCGCCAGCAGCCGGAGCGGAACCCAAGAGACCCAGTACTTC
CASSRSGTQETQYF
>TRBD1|.|TRBJ1-2|TRBV5-4
TGTGCCAGCAGCTTGCAGGACAGGGGGATGTATGGCTACACCTTC
CASSLQDRGMYGYTF
>.|.|TRBJ2-7|TRBV18
TGTGCCAGCTCACCACCTCAGACTAGTTACGAGCAGTACTTC
CASSPPQTSYEQYF
>TRBD2|.|TRBJ2-1|TRBV7-2
TGTGCCAGCAGCCGTGGACTAGAGGCAAATGAGCAGTTCTTC
CASSRGLEANEQFF
>.|many|TRBJ2-5|TRBV29-1
TGCAGCGTTGAAATGGCACAAGAGACCCAGTACTTC
CSVEMAQETQYF
>TRBD2|few|TRBJ2-1|TRBV5-1
TGCGCCAGCAGCTTAGGACTAGCTTTGTACAATGAGCAGTTCTTC
CASSLGLALYNEQFF
>.|few|TRBJ2-2|TRBV7-2
TGTGCCAGCAGCCGTCGTAGCGAAAACACCGGGGAGCTGTTTTTT
CASSRRSENTGELFF
>.|.|TRBJ2-7|TRBV2
TGTGCCAGCAGGGTACAAGCTACCCCTGCCTACGAGCAGTACTTC
CASRVQATPAYEQYF
>TRBD2|few|TRBJ2-1|TRBV9
TGTGCCAGCAGCCTCTTGGGGGTAGCGGGATTCTTGGGGTCTAATGAGCAGTTCTTC
CASSLLGVAGFLGSNEQFF
>.|.|TRBJ2-3|TRBV6-6
TGTGCCAGCAGTTACGAGAGCACAGATACGCAGTATTTT
CASSYESTDTQYF
>TRBD1|few|TRBJ2-1|TRBV5-1
TGCGCCAGCAGCTCCGGGACAGCTAACAATGAGCAGTTCTTC
CASSSGTANNEQFF
>.|few|TRBJ1-2|TRBV29-1
TGCAGCGTGGGGACATCTAGGGGTGGCTACACCTTC
CSVGTSRGGYTF
>TRBD1|.|TRBJ2-1|TRBV28
TGTGCCAGCAGTTCTGGACAGGGGGGTCCATACAATGAGCAGTTCTTC
CASSSGQGGPYNEQFF
>TRBD2|few|TRBJ2-5|TRBV4-1
TGCGCCAGCAGCCAAGAGTGGCTAGCGGGAGTCGAGACCCAGTACTTC
CASSQEWLAGVETQYF
>.|few|TRBJ2-1|TRBV27
TGTGCCAGCAGTTTACTACCCTGGAGCTCCTACAATGAGCAGTTCTTC
CASSLLPWSSYNEQFF
>.|.|TRBJ2-7|TRBV6-5
TGTGCCAGCAGTCGCCGCGCCGGAGGCTACGAGCAGTACTTC
CASSRRAGGYEQYF
>TRBD1|.|TRBJ2-1|TRBV7-2
TGTGCCAGCAGCCAAGATGGGACAGGGGGACGGTACAATGAGCAGTTCTTC
CASSQDGTGGRYNEQFF
>TRBD2|few|TRBJ2-2|TRBV28
TGTGCCAGCAGCCCAAGCGGGAGTCGGACCGGGGAGCTGTTTTTT
CASSPSGSRTGELFF
>.|few|TRBJ1-3|TRBV20-1
TGCAGTTCTGTCCGGGGAAACACCATATATTTT
CSSVRGNTIYF
>.|few|TRBJ2-7|TRBV7-8
TGTGCCAGCAGCTTAGGGACGGTTAGCTCCTACGAGCAGTACTTC
CASSLGTVSSYEQYF
>.|.|TRBJ2-2|TRBV4-3
TGCGCCAGCAGCCAAGTTCTCAAGTACATAGGAGACGCGAACACCGGGGAGCTGTTTTTT
CASSQVLKYIGDANTGELFF
>.|.|TRBJ1-3|TRBV6-5
TGTGCCAGCTATGGAATGGGGCCGGGAAACACCATATATTTT
CASYGMGPGNTIYF
>TRBD2|.|TRBJ2-1|TRBV15
TGTGCCACCAGCAGATTGCGGGAGTCGACCTACAATGAGCAGTTCTTC
CATSRLRESTYNEQFF
>TRBD1|.|TRBJ1-4|TRBV4-2
TGTGCCAGCAGCTCGGACCTGGGACAGGATAGTGAAAAACTGTTTTTT
CASSSDLGQDSEKLFF
>TRBD2|.|TRBJ2-1|TRBV7-3
TGTGCCAGCAGTCCGATAGCGGGAACCAATGAGCAGTTCTTC
CASSPIAGTNEQFF
>.|many|TRBJ1-2|TRBV7-2
TGTGCCAGCAGCTTAGATCCAATTAAATCGGGCGGCTACACCTTC
CASSLDPIKSGGYTF
>.|.|TRBJ1-2|TRBV5-6
TGTGCCAGCAGCTTTAGCAGGGTTGGCTACACCTTC
CASSFSRVGYTF
>TRBD2|many|TRBJ2-7|TRBV6-6
TGTGCCAGCAGAGTAGCGGGCTCTGTGGACGAGCAGTACTTC
CASRVAGSVDEQYF
>.|few|TRBJ2-5|TRBV15
TGTGCCACCAGCAGACCTGAGGGGCGAGAGAGAGAGACCCAGTACTTC
CATSRPEGRERETQYF
>TRBD1|few|TRBJ2-3|TRBV29-1
TGCAGCGTTGTCAGGACAGGGGTTTTAGATACGCAGTATTTT
CSVVRTGVLDTQYF
>TRBD2|.|TRBJ2-1|TRBV10-3
TGTGCCATCCGAGGCGGGAGCTCCTACAATGAGCAGTTCTTC
CAIRGGSSYNEQFF
>TRBD2|.|TRBJ2-1|TRBV6-1
TGTGCCAGCAGTCTCCGACTAGCGGGTGAGCATGAGCAGTTCTTC
CASSLRLAGEHEQFF
>TRBD2|many|TRBJ2-3|TRBV2
TGTGCCAGCGCTAAGGGCCTAGCGGGAGGTGCAGATACGCAGTATTTT
CASAKGLAGGADTQYF
>TRBD1|few|TRBJ2-2|TRBV29-1
TGCAGCGTTGGACAGGGGAACACCGGGGAGCTGTTTTTT
CSVGQGNTGELFF
>.|many|TRBJ1-5|TRBV19
TGTGCCAGTAGTATAGGGAGGGATCAGCCCCAGCATTTT
CASSIGRDQPQHF
>TRBD2|.|TRBJ2-7|TRBV7-3
TGTGCCAGCAGCTTAATGGCGGGAGGGATTGGCGAGCAGTACTTC
CASSLMAGGIGEQYF
>.|.|TRBJ2-7|TRBV6-1
TGTGCCAGCAGTCCCCCAGAATACGAGCAGTACTTC
CASSPPEYEQYF
>.|few|TRBJ1-1|TRBV20-1
TGCAGTGCTAATGGGAACACTGAAGCTTTCTTT
CSANGNTEAFF
>TRBD2|.|TRBJ2-3|TRBV6-6
TGTGCCAGCAGCTCCCCCGGGACTACCACAGATACGCAGTATTTT
CASSSPGTTTDTQYF
>TRBD2|many|TRBJ2-7|TRBV5-4
TGTGCCAGCAGCTGGGGACTAGCGGGAGGCCTACTCTACGAGCAGTACTTC
CASSWGLAGGLLYEQYF
>.|.|TRBJ2-3|TRBV29-1
TGCAGCCTAAGGGGAGACGGCACAGATACGCAGTATTTT
CSLRGDGTDTQYF
>TRBD2|.|TRBJ2-1|TRBV18
TGTGCCAGCTCACTGGCCCCGGGACTAGCGTACAATGAGCAGTTCTTC
CASSLAPGLAYNEQFF
>.|few|TRBJ2-5|TRBV4-2
TGTGCCAGCAGCCAAGATAAGAGGGACGAGGAGACCCAGTACTTC
CASSQDKRDEETQYF
>.|many|TRBJ2-1|TRBV2
TGTGCCAGCAGTGAAAGCTGGTACAATGATGAGCAGTTCTTC
CASSESWYNDEQFF
>.|few|TRBJ2-7|TRBV30
TGTGCCTGGAGTGTGGGGCGCGAGCAGTACTTC
CAWSVGREQYF
>TRBD2|.|TRBJ2-2|TRBV6-5
TGTGCCAGCAGTTACACGGGACTAGAGGCCGGGGAGCTGTTTTTT
CASSYTGLEAGELFF
>TRBD2|few|TRBJ2-1|TRBV7-2
TGTGCCAGCAGCCCGCGGACTAGCGGGAGCTACAATGAGCAGTTCTTC
CASSPRTSGSYNEQFF
>.|few|TRBJ2-2|TRBV5-1
TGCGCCAGCAGCTTAAGCGGCGTGAACACCGGGGAGCTGTTTTTT
CASSLSGVNTGELFF
>.|.|TRBJ1-1|TRBV19
TGTGCCAGTAGTATAGCCGGCGCGGGATCGAACACTGAAGCTTTCTTT
CASSIAGAGSNTEAFF